This is a list of T cell receptor beta chains from one sample in a study of Ad26.COV2.S vaccination and SARS-CoV-2 variants. TCRdb keeps only in-frame clones here, not all; method: immunoSEQ multiplex PCR. The profile shows 300,000 to 400,000 clones, 85% of them singletons. Sequencing used peripheral blood, obtained in a trial of Ad26.COV2.S vaccine versus placebo. These receptors all come from a person between 18 and 59 years old who received the Ad26.COV2.S COVID-19 vaccine or a placebo. CDR3s include the opening cysteine and the closing phenylalanine or tryptophan. A D gene is named only where the DNA matches it firmly. Size tells how often a clone was seen (once, few, many) or the class of an expanded clone, and some rows leave it out.

size,J,V,D,DNA,CDR3
.,TRBJ2-3,TRBV7-9,TRBD1,TGTGCCAGCAGCATGGGGACAGGGATGTTGTTAGATACGCAGTATTTT,CASSMGTGMLLDTQYF
.,TRBJ2-1,TRBV27,.,TGTGCCAGCAGTTTCTGGCCATACTCCGGAAATATCTCTGAGCAGTTCTTC,CASSFWPYSGNISEQFF
.,TRBJ1-6,TRBV4-2,TRBD1,TGTGCCAGCAGCCAAGGTGCGACAGGGGTCCTGAGCTCCTATAATTCACCCCTCCACTTT,CASSQGATGVLSSYNSPLHF
.,TRBJ1-1,TRBV7-6,.,TGTGCCAGCAGCCCAAGGGCGGGGGGGACTGAAGCTTTCTTT,CASSPRAGGTEAFF
.,TRBJ1-2,TRBV9,TRBD1,TGTGCCAGCAGCGTTACTCTACAGGGGCTCCATGGCTACACCTTC,CASSVTLQGLHGYTF
once,TRBJ1-2,TRBV27,.,TGTGCCAGCTCAAACAGGAACTATGGCTACACCTTC,CASSNRNYGYTF
once,TRBJ1-1,TRBV5-1,.,TGCGCCAGCAGCTTGGATTCCGGGAACACTGAAGCTTTCTTT,CASSLDSGNTEAFF
.,TRBJ2-7,TRBV19,.,TGTGCCAGTAAAAGAAGAGACGTTACCTACGAGCAGTACTTC,CASKRRDVTYEQYF
.,TRBJ2-7,TRBV28,TRBD2,TGTGCCAGCAGTTTATCCATTACTAGCGGGGCCTCCTACGAGCAGTACTTC,CASSLSITSGASYEQYF
.,TRBJ2-1,TRBV9,.,TGTGCCAGCAGCTCACTCCCAGGGTATGGTGAGCAGTTCTTC,CASSSLPGYGEQFF
.,TRBJ1-6,TRBV11-2,.,TGTGCCAGCAGCTTATCGACACTTATGTCGTATAATTCACCCCTCCACTTT,CASSLSTLMSYNSPLHF
once,TRBJ2-3,TRBV18,.,TGTGCCAGCTCACCACCGCTGGTTCCCACAGGCACAGATACGCAGTATTTT,CASSPPLVPTGTDTQYF
.,TRBJ2-7,TRBV19,TRBD2,TGTGCCAGTAGTTCCAGGACTAGCGACTACGAGCAGTACTTC,CASSSRTSDYEQYF
once,TRBJ1-5,TRBV6-6,TRBD1,TGTGCCAGCAGTTACCCGGCGGGACAGGGGAATCAGCCCCAGCATTTT,CASSYPAGQGNQPQHF
.,TRBJ2-1,TRBV19,.,TGTGCCAGTAGCCACCTGGGCAATGAGCAGTTCTTC,CASSHLGNEQFF
.,TRBJ2-7,TRBV20-1,TRBD2,TGCAGTGCTAGGCGGGGGGATAAGCAGTACTTC,CSARRGDKQYF
.,TRBJ1-1,TRBV30,.,TGTGCCTGGGGGAACAGGGAGGATCGGACGAACACTGAAGCTTTCTTT,CAWGNREDRTNTEAFF
once,TRBJ1-4,TRBV12-5,.,TGTGCTAGTGGTTTATGGGGTAGTGAAAAACTGTTTTTT,CASGLWGSEKLFF
.,TRBJ2-7,TRBV19,.,TGTGCCAGTAAAGCCGGGACGGGTTTATCCTACGAGCAGTACTTC,CASKAGTGLSYEQYF
.,TRBJ1-2,TRBV28,.,TGTGCCAGCAGTTTTGGCGGCTATGGCTACACCTTC,CASSFGGYGYTF
.,TRBJ2-6,TRBV5-1,.,TGCGCCAGCAGCCTCGTCGGCGCTGGGGCCAACGTCCTGACTTTC,CASSLVGAGANVLTF
few,TRBJ2-7,TRBV21-1,.,TGTGCCAGCAGCGCACCCCGGTCGCCGTCCCACTACGAGCAGTACTTC,CASSAPRSPSHYEQYF
.,TRBJ1-3,TRBV9,.,TGTGCCAGCAGCGTAGATGTGGTGGGTGGAAACACCATATATTTT,CASSVDVVGGNTIYF
.,TRBJ1-2,TRBV29-1,.,TGCAGCGTTGAAGATTGGACAGAATATGGCTACACCTTC,CSVEDWTEYGYTF
.,TRBJ2-3,TRBV5-1,.,TGCGCCAGCAGCAATGGACAGTACACAGATACGCAGTATTTT,CASSNGQYTDTQYF
many,TRBJ2-3,TRBV10-3,.,TGTGCCATCAGTTCCCGACTAGGCACAGATACGCAGTATTTT,CAISSRLGTDTQYF
.,TRBJ2-2,TRBV4-2,.,TGTGCCAGCAGCCATGAGACGGGAAACACCGGGGAGCTGTTTTTT,CASSHETGNTGELFF
.,TRBJ1-5,TRBV28,TRBD1,TGTGCCAGCCGGGGCAGGGGGCTCTTGGGCAATCAGCCCCAGCATTTT,CASRGRGLLGNQPQHF
.,TRBJ2-3,TRBV19,TRBD2,TGTGCCAGTAGTAGAGGAAGCGGGGGTATCGATACGCAGTATTTT,CASSRGSGGIDTQYF
.,TRBJ2-5,TRBV7-3,.,TGTGCCAGCAGCTTACGTGGAAGGGGCCGAGAGACCCAGTACTTC,CASSLRGRGRETQYF
once,TRBJ2-2,TRBV3-1/TRBV3-2,.,TGTGCCAGCAGCCAAGATTTCCGAGCTTCCGGGGAGCTGTTTTTT,CASSQDFRASGELFF
.,TRBJ1-3,TRBV4-2,.,TGTGCCAGCAGCCAAGAAGGCAGGCGCTTTCTCCCATCTGGAAACACCATATATTTT,CASSQEGRRFLPSGNTIYF
.,TRBJ1-5,TRBV19,.,TGTGCCAGTATACTCTCAGTAGGGGGGTTTGGCAATCAGCCCCAGCATTTT,CASILSVGGFGNQPQHF
.,TRBJ2-5,TRBV9,.,TGTGCCAGCAACCTGGAGGGTTTGGATTTTGGGGAGACCCAGTACTTC,CASNLEGLDFGETQYF
once,TRBJ1-1,TRBV28,.,TGTGCCAGCAGTGAGATAGTATCAACTGAAGCTTTCTTT,CASSEIVSTEAFF
.,TRBJ1-2,TRBV18,.,TGTGCCAGCTCACCGAGAGGGGGAGTTAATGGCTACACCTTC,CASSPRGGVNGYTF
.,TRBJ2-7,TRBV19,TRBD1,TGTGCCAGTAGTTCTCGGGGACAGGCCTCCTACGAGCAGTACTTC,CASSSRGQASYEQYF